These T cell receptor beta chains were read from a single sample in a study of cytotoxic CD8 clonotypes in ibrutinib-treated CLL. Some clones are missing from TCRdb's copy, which holds only in-frame ones; the method was immunoSEQ multiplex PCR. The sample holds roughly 300,000 clones, 70% to 80% seen once. The starting material was PBMCs, obtained at disease progression, from a patient treated with ibrutinib. The receptors were gathered from a human donor with chronic lymphocytic leukemia. The CDR3 runs from the conserved cysteine through the conserved F or W. Fields, in order: J gene, V gene, clone size, D gene, CDR3 DNA, CDR3 protein. The D gene is left open where the match is weak. For some rows the clone size is stated as once, few or many, or as a class when expanded; others skip it.

j_gene: TRBJ2-3
v_gene: TRBV5-1
abundance: -
d_gene: TRBD2
CDR3nt: TGCGCCAGCAGCTTGCTAGCGGGGGAAGATACGCAGTATTTT
CDR3aa: CASSLLAGEDTQYF

j_gene: TRBJ2-7
v_gene: TRBV27
abundance: -
d_gene: -
CDR3nt: TGTGCCAGCAGGATCCTGCTTTACGAGCAGTACTTC
CDR3aa: CASRILLYEQYF

j_gene: TRBJ2-7
v_gene: TRBV19
abundance: -
d_gene: TRBD1
CDR3nt: TGTGCCAGTAGCCGACAGGGGGACGTAGTCTACGAGCAGTACTTC
CDR3aa: CASSRQGDVVYEQYF

j_gene: TRBJ2-3
v_gene: TRBV5-1
abundance: -
d_gene: -
CDR3nt: TGCGCCAGCAGCTTGTCCCGGGGTTCAGATACGCAGTATTTT
CDR3aa: CASSLSRGSDTQYF

j_gene: TRBJ2-3
v_gene: TRBV19
abundance: -
d_gene: TRBD1
CDR3nt: TGTGCCAGTAGCGACAGGGGGCACACCACAGATACGCAGTATTTT
CDR3aa: CASSDRGHTTDTQYF

j_gene: TRBJ1-2
v_gene: TRBV7-2
abundance: -
d_gene: -
CDR3nt: TGTGCCAGCAGCTTAGCCAGTGGTCCCTACTATGGCTACACCTTC
CDR3aa: CASSLASGPYYGYTF

j_gene: TRBJ2-3
v_gene: TRBV18
abundance: -
d_gene: -
CDR3nt: TGTGCCAGCTCACCGGACCCTCATACGCAGTATTTT
CDR3aa: CASSPDPHTQYF

j_gene: TRBJ2-7
v_gene: TRBV6-6
abundance: -
d_gene: -
CDR3nt: TGTGCCAGCAGTACATCGGGGGGCCTAACCTACGAGCAGTACTTC
CDR3aa: CASSTSGGLTYEQYF

j_gene: TRBJ2-2
v_gene: TRBV9
abundance: once
d_gene: -
CDR3nt: TGTGCCAGCAGCGGAGGGGGAACCGGGGAGCTGTTTTTT
CDR3aa: CASSGGGTGELFF

j_gene: TRBJ1-6
v_gene: TRBV5-1
abundance: -
d_gene: -
CDR3nt: TGCGCCAGCAGCTTACTAAGAACGGGACAACTTAATTCACCCCTCCACTTT
CDR3aa: CASSLLRTGQLNSPLHF

j_gene: TRBJ2-3
v_gene: TRBV5-1
abundance: -
d_gene: -
CDR3nt: TGCGCCAGCAGCGAGATAGGACAAACATTCACAGATACGCAGTATTTT
CDR3aa: CASSEIGQTFTDTQYF

j_gene: TRBJ2-3
v_gene: TRBV7-3
abundance: -
d_gene: -
CDR3nt: TGTGCCAGCAGCTTAAGTGACACAGATACGCAGTATTTT
CDR3aa: CASSLSDTDTQYF

j_gene: TRBJ2-7
v_gene: TRBV6-1
abundance: -
d_gene: -
CDR3nt: TGTGCCAGCCTCTGGGCGGGCTCCTACGAGCAGTACTTC
CDR3aa: CASLWAGSYEQYF

j_gene: TRBJ2-5
v_gene: TRBV27
abundance: -
d_gene: -
CDR3nt: TGTGCCAGCAGCACAAAGGTGGGCCAAGAGACCCAGTACTTC
CDR3aa: CASSTKVGQETQYF

j_gene: TRBJ2-3
v_gene: TRBV5-1
abundance: -
d_gene: -
CDR3nt: TGCGCCAGCAGCGTACCCCGGGACCCGCGGGGCACAGATACGCAGTATTTT
CDR3aa: CASSVPRDPRGTDTQYF

j_gene: TRBJ2-1
v_gene: TRBV28
abundance: -
d_gene: -
CDR3nt: TGTGCCAGCAGAAGGTACGGCGAGCAGTTCTTC
CDR3aa: CASRRYGEQFF

j_gene: TRBJ1-2
v_gene: TRBV5-4
abundance: -
d_gene: -
CDR3nt: TGTGCCAGCAGCTTGGCAGTGGCAGGGGCCGATGGCTACACCTTC
CDR3aa: CASSLAVAGADGYTF

j_gene: TRBJ2-5
v_gene: TRBV11-2
abundance: -
d_gene: -
CDR3nt: TGTGCCAGCAGCCCAGGGGGGTTCCAAGAGACCCAGTACTTC
CDR3aa: CASSPGGFQETQYF

j_gene: TRBJ2-3
v_gene: TRBV18
abundance: -
d_gene: -
CDR3nt: TGTGCCAGCTCACCGACAGTCCTCGGGGATACGCAGTATTTT
CDR3aa: CASSPTVLGDTQYF

j_gene: TRBJ2-1
v_gene: TRBV27
abundance: -
d_gene: -
CDR3nt: TGTGCCAGCAGTTGGAGGGACGGGGCCTACAATGAGCAGTTCTTC
CDR3aa: CASSWRDGAYNEQFF

j_gene: TRBJ2-3
v_gene: TRBV5-1
abundance: many
d_gene: TRBD2
CDR3nt: TGCGCCAGCAGTCGTATTACTAGCGGGACTAGCACAGATACGCAGTATTTT
CDR3aa: CASSRITSGTSTDTQYF

j_gene: TRBJ2-2
v_gene: TRBV21-1
abundance: -
d_gene: -
CDR3nt: TGTGCCAGCAGCAAGAAAACGGGACACCCCGTTTACCGGGAGCTGTTTTTT
CDR3aa: CASSKKTGHPVYRELFF

j_gene: TRBJ2-2
v_gene: TRBV5-1
abundance: -
d_gene: -
CDR3nt: TGCGCCAGCAGGACAGCTAACACCGGGGAGCTGTTTTTT
CDR3aa: CASRTANTGELFF

j_gene: TRBJ2-1
v_gene: TRBV4-3
abundance: -
d_gene: TRBD2
CDR3nt: TGCGCCAGCAGCCAGCTCGGGAGGGCCCATGAGCAGTTCTTC
CDR3aa: CASSQLGRAHEQFF

j_gene: TRBJ2-2
v_gene: TRBV5-6
abundance: few
d_gene: -
CDR3nt: TGTGCCAGCAGCTTGGTGCGACACAACACCGGGGAGCTGTTTTTT
CDR3aa: CASSLVRHNTGELFF

j_gene: TRBJ2-3
v_gene: TRBV10-3
abundance: -
d_gene: -
CDR3nt: TGTGCCATCAGTGAGTCCCGTAGAGGGGGCACAGATACGCAGTATTTT
CDR3aa: CAISESRRGGTDTQYF

j_gene: TRBJ2-7
v_gene: TRBV29-1
abundance: -
d_gene: TRBD1
CDR3nt: TGCAGCGTTTGGGACAGCCACTACGAGCAGTACTTC
CDR3aa: CSVWDSHYEQYF

j_gene: TRBJ1-1
v_gene: TRBV5-4
abundance: -
d_gene: -
CDR3nt: TGTGTTCTTGGCTCGGGGGCAACTAGGGACACTGAAGCTTTCTTT
CDR3aa: CVLGSGATRDTEAFF

j_gene: TRBJ2-1
v_gene: TRBV7-2
abundance: -
d_gene: TRBD1
CDR3nt: TGTGCCAGCAGCACCGGGACAGGGGGCGGGAATGAGCAGTTCTTC
CDR3aa: CASSTGTGGGNEQFF

j_gene: TRBJ1-5
v_gene: TRBV15
abundance: few
d_gene: -
CDR3nt: TGTGCCACCAGCAGACTCCGTCCGACTTATAGCAATCAGCCCCAGCATTTT
CDR3aa: CATSRLRPTYSNQPQHF

j_gene: TRBJ2-5
v_gene: TRBV7-6
abundance: -
d_gene: -
CDR3nt: TGTGCCAGCAGCTTAGCCCTAAGGCGGGGGCCCCAAGAGACCCAGTACTTC
CDR3aa: CASSLALRRGPQETQYF

j_gene: TRBJ1-1
v_gene: TRBV2
abundance: -
d_gene: -
CDR3nt: TGTGCCAGCGGGGGGATTACTGACACTGAAGCTTTCTTT
CDR3aa: CASGGITDTEAFF

j_gene: TRBJ2-3
v_gene: TRBV13
abundance: -
d_gene: -
CDR3nt: TGTGCCAGCAGCCCTGGGATAGATACGCAGTATTTT
CDR3aa: CASSPGIDTQYF

j_gene: TRBJ2-1
v_gene: TRBV28
abundance: -
d_gene: -
CDR3nt: TGTGCCAGCAGTTTCATAGGGGGAATCTACAATGAGCAGTTCTTC
CDR3aa: CASSFIGGIYNEQFF

j_gene: TRBJ2-7
v_gene: TRBV5-5
abundance: -
d_gene: -
CDR3nt: TGTGCCAGCAGCCACCAAAGGGACGGCTACGAGCAGTACTTC
CDR3aa: CASSHQRDGYEQYF

j_gene: TRBJ1-2
v_gene: TRBV29-1
abundance: -
d_gene: TRBD1
CDR3nt: TGCAGCATGACAGGGTCCTATGGCTACACCTTC
CDR3aa: CSMTGSYGYTF

j_gene: TRBJ1-2
v_gene: TRBV7-9
abundance: -
d_gene: -
CDR3nt: TGTGCCAGCACGGGCCAGGGTTATGGCTACACCTTC
CDR3aa: CASTGQGYGYTF

j_gene: TRBJ1-2
v_gene: TRBV7-8
abundance: once
d_gene: -
CDR3nt: TGTGCCAGCAGCTTACCGGGACGGGCCTATGGCTACACCTTC
CDR3aa: CASSLPGRAYGYTF

j_gene: TRBJ2-5
v_gene: TRBV28
abundance: -
d_gene: TRBD2
CDR3nt: TGTGCCAGCAGCCAACTAGCGGGAGGAATGGAGACCCAGTACTTC
CDR3aa: CASSQLAGGMETQYF

j_gene: TRBJ2-3
v_gene: TRBV1
abundance: -
d_gene: -
CDR3nt: TGCACCAGCAGCCGGGGCGGGGGGACTAGCACAGATACGCAGTATTTT
CDR3aa: CTSSRGGGTSTDTQYF

j_gene: TRBJ2-1
v_gene: TRBV19
abundance: -
d_gene: -
CDR3nt: TGTGCCAGTAGTTTGGTAGCCAATGAGCAGTTCTTC
CDR3aa: CASSLVANEQFF

j_gene: TRBJ2-7
v_gene: TRBV6-6
abundance: few
d_gene: TRBD1
CDR3nt: TGTGCCAGCACCGGACAGGGGGATGAGCAGTACTTC
CDR3aa: CASTGQGDEQYF

j_gene: TRBJ1-2
v_gene: TRBV6-5
abundance: -
d_gene: -
CDR3nt: TGTGCCAGCAGTTCTCGGGCGGTCTATGGCTACACCTTC
CDR3aa: CASSSRAVYGYTF

j_gene: TRBJ2-3
v_gene: TRBV7-2
abundance: -
d_gene: TRBD2
CDR3nt: TGTGCCAGCAGCTTAGTGCCGAGGACTAGCGGGAGTCGCGATACGCAGTATTTT
CDR3aa: CASSLVPRTSGSRDTQYF

j_gene: TRBJ2-1
v_gene: TRBV7-9
abundance: -
d_gene: -
CDR3nt: TGTGCCAGCAGCCCTAGTAGCTTCCTTACCTCCTACAATGAGCAGTTCTTC
CDR3aa: CASSPSSFLTSYNEQFF

j_gene: TRBJ2-5
v_gene: TRBV4-1
abundance: -
d_gene: -
CDR3nt: TGCGCCAGCAGCCTAGGACTACCGGAGACCCAGTACTTC
CDR3aa: CASSLGLPETQYF